This T cell receptor (beta chain) was recorded in a study of control samples from healthy donors and cancer patients. Method: immunoSEQ multiplex PCR; TCRdb's copy keeps in-frame clones and lacks some. The table lists roughly 190,000 clones, roughly nine tenths of them singletons, with about 1.6% in the top ten. The TCR comes from a woman aged 25 to 45 in good health. Sequenced sample: blood.

The CDR3 reads CASSFNSGPVFF. In DNA form, the CDR3 reads TGTGCCAGCAGCTTTAATTCAGGTCCGGTGTTTTTT. The rearrangement uses TRBV11-2 and TRBJ1-4; D is unclear. Germline values: CDR1 SGHAT, CDR2 FQNNGV. V dropped 3 bases and J dropped 15 bases, with 14 bases sitting between them. This CDR3 is built from 12 residues.